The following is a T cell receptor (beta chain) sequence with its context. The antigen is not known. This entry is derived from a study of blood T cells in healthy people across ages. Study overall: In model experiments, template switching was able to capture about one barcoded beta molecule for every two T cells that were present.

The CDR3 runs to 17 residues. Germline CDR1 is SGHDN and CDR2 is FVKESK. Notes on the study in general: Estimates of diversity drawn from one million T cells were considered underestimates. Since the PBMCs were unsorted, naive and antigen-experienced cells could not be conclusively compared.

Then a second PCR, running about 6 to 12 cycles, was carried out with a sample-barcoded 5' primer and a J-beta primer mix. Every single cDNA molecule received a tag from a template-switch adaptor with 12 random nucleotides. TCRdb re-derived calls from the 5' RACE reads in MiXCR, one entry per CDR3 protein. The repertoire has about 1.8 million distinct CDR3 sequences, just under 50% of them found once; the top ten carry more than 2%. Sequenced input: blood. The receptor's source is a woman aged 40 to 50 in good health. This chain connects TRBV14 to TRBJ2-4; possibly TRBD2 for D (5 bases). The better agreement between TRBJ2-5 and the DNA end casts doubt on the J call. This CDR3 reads CASSQVVGGTHQETQYF. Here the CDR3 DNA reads TGTGCCAGCAGCCAAGTTGTCGGAGGAACCCACCAAGAGACCCAGTACTTC.